The 9 T cell receptor beta chains reported below all come from one sample, sequenced in a study of T cell repertoires in cytomegalovirus infection. Their antigen targets remain unknown. TCRdb passed the reads through MiXCR, listing each CDR3 protein once. The repertoire holds approximately 1,000,000 distinct CDR3 sequences, with approximately 31% as singletons. Here the sequenced sample was cultured CD8+ T cells from PBMCs, taken from culture after CMV antigen stimulation. The receptors were gathered from a human donor in good health (CMV status not recorded). Some clones in this sample may be carry-over from other donors' samples.

This clonotype has just a few counts. This CDR3 is CASSLNYQGGPLGEAFF. DNA of the CDR3: TGTGCCAGCAGCTTAAACTACCAGGGAGGCCCGCTGGGTGAAGCTTTCTTT. The V gene is TRBV7-2, the J gene TRBJ1-1; TRBD1 might be the D (5 bases). The CDR3 consists of 17 residues. The ends were cut back, 2 bases at V and 7 bases at J, with 23 bases in the middle. Germline assignment: CDR1 SGHTA and CDR2 FQGNSA.

This clonotype was found a few times. This rearrangement joins TRBV4-1 to TRBJ2-6; 10 nucleotides line up with TRBD1. CDR1 and CDR2 (germline): MGHRA, YSYEKL. With V trimmed by 4 bases and J by 2 bases, 5 bases remained unmatched. The CDR3 runs 17 residues. CDR3: CASSPYGQGAGANVLTF. The CDR3, as DNA: TGCGCCAGCAGCCCCTACGGACAGGGGGCTGGGGCCAACGTCCTGACTTTC.

There are a few counts of this clonotype. The V call is TRBV9, the J call TRBJ2-2; 8 nucleotides match TRBD2. The J segment lost 6 bases and the V segment lost 1 base, leaving 20 bases of the junction unmatched. Germline CDR1 is SGDLS and CDR2 is YYNGEE. This CDR3 is 20 amino acids long. CDR3 in DNA: TGTGCCAGCAGCGTAAGGCAAGGCCCCTGGAGGGCAGCGGGAGCCGGGGAGCTGTTTTTT. This encodes CASSVRQGPWRAAGAGELFF.

There are a few counts of this clonotype. The chain recombines TRBV7-2 with TRBJ1-1, with no clear D. The CDR3 is made up of 15 amino acids. Trimming pared 1 base from V and 1 base from J, leaving 10 bases between. Per the germline V gene, CDR1 is SGHTA and CDR2 is FQGNSA. In nucleotides, the CDR3 is TGTGCCAGCAGCTTAGGAGCATGGGAGAACACTGAAGCTTTCTTT. This encodes CASSLGAWENTEAFF.

This rearrangement joins TRBV9 to TRBJ1-6; no clear D gene. The V and J ends lost 0 bases and 7 bases respectively, with 11 bases between them. Germline lookup yields CDR1 SGDLS and CDR2 YYNGEE. The CDR3 covers 15 residues. In DNA form, the CDR3 reads TGTGCCAGCAGCGTAGCTGATAGACGAAATTCACCCCTCCACTTT. Its protein is CASSVADRRNSPLHF.

This clonotype was seen ten or more times. DNA for the CDR3: TGTGCCAGCAGTTTAGGGGGGTCCCACAATGAGCAGTTCTTC. Its translation: CASSLGGSHNEQFF. J is TRBJ2-1 and V is TRBV12-3 or TRBV12-4, with D perhaps assigned TRBD1 or TRBD2 (5 bases each). The V gene lost 1 base and the J gene lost 5 bases, with 9 bases spanning the gap. The CDR3 runs 14 residues.

This rearrangement joins TRBV5-6 to TRBJ2-7; D remains unclear. Germline lookup yields CDR1 SGHDT and CDR2 YYEEEE. There are 14 residues in the CDR3. Trimming removed 1 base from V and 0 bases from J, with 8 bases in between. CDR3 in DNA: TGTGCCAGCAGCTTGTCAGGCAGCTCCTACGAGCAGTACGTC. Amino acid sequence: CASSLSGSSYEQYV.

This chain links TRBV6-8 with TRBJ1-6; D is ambiguous. The CDR3 has 16 residues. V dropped 0 bases and J dropped 10 bases, with 16 bases sitting between them. Per the germline V gene, CDR1 is MNHGY and CDR2 is SAAAGT. The CDR3 region has the DNA TGTGCCAGCAGTTACTCTCTTCTGGCTCTCGGATCACCCCTCCACTTT. It encodes CASSYSLLALGSPLHF.

The sample holds a few counts of this clonotype. V is TRBV7-9 and J is TRBJ1-1; tentatively, D is TRBD1 (6 bases). Germline V gives CDR1 SEHNR, CDR2 FQNEAQ (reference sequence). This CDR3 contains 15 residues. The ends were cut back, 4 bases at V and 1 base at J, with 13 bases in the middle. CDR3 sequence: CASSSPGTPNTEAFF. CDR3 bases: TGTGCCAGCAGCTCACCCGGGACACCGAACACTGAAGCTTTCTTT.